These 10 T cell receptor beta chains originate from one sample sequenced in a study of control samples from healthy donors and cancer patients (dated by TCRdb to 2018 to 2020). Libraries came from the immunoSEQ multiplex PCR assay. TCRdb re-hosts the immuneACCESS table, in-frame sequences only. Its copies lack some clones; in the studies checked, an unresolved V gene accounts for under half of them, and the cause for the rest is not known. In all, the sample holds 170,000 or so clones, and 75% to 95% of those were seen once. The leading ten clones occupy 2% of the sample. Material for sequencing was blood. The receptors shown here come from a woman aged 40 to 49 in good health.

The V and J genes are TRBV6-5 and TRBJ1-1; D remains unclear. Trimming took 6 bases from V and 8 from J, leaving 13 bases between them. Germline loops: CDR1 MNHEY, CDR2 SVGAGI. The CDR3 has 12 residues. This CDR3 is CASRGWGGEAFF. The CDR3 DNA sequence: TGTGCCAGCAGGGGGTGGGGAGGCGAAGCTTTCTTT.

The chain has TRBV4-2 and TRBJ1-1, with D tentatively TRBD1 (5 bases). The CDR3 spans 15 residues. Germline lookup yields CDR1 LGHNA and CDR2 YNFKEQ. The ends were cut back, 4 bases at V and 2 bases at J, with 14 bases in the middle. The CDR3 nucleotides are TGTGCCAGCAGCCCCCCAGGGCGGGGAAACACTGAAGCTTTCTTT. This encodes CASSPPGRGNTEAFF.

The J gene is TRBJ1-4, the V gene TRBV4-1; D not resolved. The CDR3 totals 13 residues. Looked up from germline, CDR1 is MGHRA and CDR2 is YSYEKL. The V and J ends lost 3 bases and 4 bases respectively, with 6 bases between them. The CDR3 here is CASSHPLNEKLFF. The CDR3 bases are TGCGCCAGCAGCCATCCCCTTAATGAAAAACTGTTTTTT.

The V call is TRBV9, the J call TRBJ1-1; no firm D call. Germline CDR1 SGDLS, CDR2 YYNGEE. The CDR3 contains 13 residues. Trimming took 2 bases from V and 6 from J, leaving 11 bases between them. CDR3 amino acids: CASSVGLSAEAFF. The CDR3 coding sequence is TGTGCCAGCAGCGTCGGATTGAGCGCTGAAGCTTTCTTT.

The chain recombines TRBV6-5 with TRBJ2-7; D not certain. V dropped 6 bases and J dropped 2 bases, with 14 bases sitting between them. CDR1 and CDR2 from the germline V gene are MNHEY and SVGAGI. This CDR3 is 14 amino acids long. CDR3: CASSPPLDPYEQYF. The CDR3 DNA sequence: TGTGCCAGCAGCCCACCCCTCGATCCCTACGAGCAGTACTTC.

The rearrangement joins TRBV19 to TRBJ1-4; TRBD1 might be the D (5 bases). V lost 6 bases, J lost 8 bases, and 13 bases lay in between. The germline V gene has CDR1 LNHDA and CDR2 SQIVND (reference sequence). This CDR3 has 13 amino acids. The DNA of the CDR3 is TGTGCCAGTAGATGGAGGGGTGGCGAAAAACTGTTTTTT. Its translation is CASRWRGGEKLFF.

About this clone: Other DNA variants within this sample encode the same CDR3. CDR3 coding DNA: TGTGCCAGCAGTTACGCAGGGGGGCCCGGGGAGCTGTTTTTT. Residues: CASSYAGGPGELFF. V gene TRBV6-2 or TRBV6-3 combines with J gene TRBJ2-2; tentative D call: TRBD1 (7 bases). In germline, CDR1 is MNHEY, CDR2 SVGEGT. The CDR3 spans 14 residues. Trimming removed 2 bases at V and 6 bases at J, with 10 bases between.

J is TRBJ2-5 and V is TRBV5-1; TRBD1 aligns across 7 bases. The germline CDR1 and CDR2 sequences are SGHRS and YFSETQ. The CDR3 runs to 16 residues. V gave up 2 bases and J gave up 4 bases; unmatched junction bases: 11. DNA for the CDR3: TGCGCCAGCAGCTTTCTGACAGGGAGCGGTGTAGAGACCCAGTACTTC. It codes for CASSFLTGSGVETQYF.

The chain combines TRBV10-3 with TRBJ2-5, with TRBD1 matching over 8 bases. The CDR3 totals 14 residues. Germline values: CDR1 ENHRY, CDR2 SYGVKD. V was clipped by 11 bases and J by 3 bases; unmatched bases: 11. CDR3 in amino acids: CASILRGLEETQYF. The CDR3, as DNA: TGTGCCTCGATTCTCAGGGGGCTCGAAGAGACCCAGTACTTC.

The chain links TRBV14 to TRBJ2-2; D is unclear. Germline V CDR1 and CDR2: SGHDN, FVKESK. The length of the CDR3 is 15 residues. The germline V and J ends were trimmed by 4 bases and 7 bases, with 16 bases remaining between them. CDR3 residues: CASSPSDWPGGELFF. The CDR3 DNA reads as TGTGCCAGCAGCCCCAGCGACTGGCCGGGCGGGGAGCTGTTTTTT.